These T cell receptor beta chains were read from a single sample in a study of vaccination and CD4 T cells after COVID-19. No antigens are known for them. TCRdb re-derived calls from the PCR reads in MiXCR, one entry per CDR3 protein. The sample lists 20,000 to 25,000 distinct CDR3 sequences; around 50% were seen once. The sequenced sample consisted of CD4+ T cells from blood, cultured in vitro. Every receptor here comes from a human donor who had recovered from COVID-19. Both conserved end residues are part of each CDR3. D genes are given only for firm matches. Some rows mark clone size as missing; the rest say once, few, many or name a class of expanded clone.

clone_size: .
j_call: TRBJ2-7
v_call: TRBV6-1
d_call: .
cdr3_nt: TGTGCCAGCATCACCGTCGGGGGAGTAGGCTACGAGCAGTACTTC
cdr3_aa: CASITVGGVGYEQYF

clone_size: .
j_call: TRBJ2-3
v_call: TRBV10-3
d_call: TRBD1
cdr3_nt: TGTGCCACCGACAGGGGGGGGGATACGCAGTATTTT
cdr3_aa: CATDRGGDTQYF

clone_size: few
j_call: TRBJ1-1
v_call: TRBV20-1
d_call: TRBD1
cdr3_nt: TGCAGTGCTAGAAATCCCGGACAGGGGGGGGACACTGAAGCTTTCTTT
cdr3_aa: CSARNPGQGGDTEAFF

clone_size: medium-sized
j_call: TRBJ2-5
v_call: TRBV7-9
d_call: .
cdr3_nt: TGTGCCAGCAGCTTATCGAGCAGGGGAGAGACCCAGTACTTC
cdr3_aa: CASSLSSRGETQYF

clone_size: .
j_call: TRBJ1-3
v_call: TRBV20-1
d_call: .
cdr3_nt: TGCAGTGCTAGAGGTCAACATGGCTCTGGAAACACCATATATTTT
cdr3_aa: CSARGQHGSGNTIYF

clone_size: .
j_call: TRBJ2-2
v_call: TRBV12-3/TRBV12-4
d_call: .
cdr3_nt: TGTGCCAGCAGACAGCAGAACACCGGGGAGCTGTTTTTT
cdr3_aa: CASRQQNTGELFF

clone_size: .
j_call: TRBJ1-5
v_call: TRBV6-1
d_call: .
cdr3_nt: TGTGCCAGCCGGAGGGATAGAAGCAATCAGCCCCAGCATTTT
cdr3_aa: CASRRDRSNQPQHF

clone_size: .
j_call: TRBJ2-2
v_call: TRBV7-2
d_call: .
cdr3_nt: TGTGCCAGCAGATACGGATGGGAGAACACCGGGGAGCTGTTTTTT
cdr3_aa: CASRYGWENTGELFF

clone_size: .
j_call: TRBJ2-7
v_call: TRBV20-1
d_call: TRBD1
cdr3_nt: TGCAGTGCTAGAGCCCGGGACAGCTACTACGAGCAGTACTTC
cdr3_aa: CSARARDSYYEQYF

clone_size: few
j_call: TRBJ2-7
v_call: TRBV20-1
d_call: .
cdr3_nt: TGCAGTGCTTCGAACTACGAGCAGTACTTC
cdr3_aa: CSASNYEQYF

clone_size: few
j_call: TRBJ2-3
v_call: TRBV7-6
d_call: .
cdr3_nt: TGTGCCAGCAGCTTACGGGGAGGAGTCACGGATACGCAGTATTTT
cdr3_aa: CASSLRGGVTDTQYF

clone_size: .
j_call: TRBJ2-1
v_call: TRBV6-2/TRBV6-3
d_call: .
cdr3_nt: TGTGCCAGCAGTCCAGACCGGAGGCCCTCCTACAATGAGCAGTTCTTC
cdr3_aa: CASSPDRRPSYNEQFF

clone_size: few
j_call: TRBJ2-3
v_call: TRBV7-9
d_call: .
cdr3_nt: TGTGCCAGCAGCGCAACAGATACGCAGTATTTT
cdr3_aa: CASSATDTQYF

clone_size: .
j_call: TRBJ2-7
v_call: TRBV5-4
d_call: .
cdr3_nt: TGTGCCAGCAGCTTAGATAGGCTATCGGGACGGGAGCAGTACTTC
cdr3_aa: CASSLDRLSGREQYF

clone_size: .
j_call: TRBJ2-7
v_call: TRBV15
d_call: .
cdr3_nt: TGTGCCACCAGCAGAGATCAAGCGGGCGGGCCAATTCCCTACGAGCAGTACTTC
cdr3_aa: CATSRDQAGGPIPYEQYF

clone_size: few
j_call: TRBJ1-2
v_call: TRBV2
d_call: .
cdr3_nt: TGTGCCAGCAGTGAAGCTGGGGTAGGAGGCTACACCTTC
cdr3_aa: CASSEAGVGGYTF

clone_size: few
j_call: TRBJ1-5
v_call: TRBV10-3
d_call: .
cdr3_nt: TGTGCCATCAGTGAAATCTCCGTGGGGAGCAATCAGCCCCAGCATTTT
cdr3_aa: CAISEISVGSNQPQHF

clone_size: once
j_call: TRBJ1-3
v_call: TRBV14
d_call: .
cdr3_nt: TGTGCCAGCAGCCAAGTTACCCTCTCTGGAAACACCATATATTTT
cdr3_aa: CASSQVTLSGNTIYF

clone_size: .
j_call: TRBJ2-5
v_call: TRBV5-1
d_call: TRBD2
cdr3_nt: TGCGCCAGCAACCCGCGACTAGCGGGAGGGCGAGAGACCCAGTACTTC
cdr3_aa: CASNPRLAGGRETQYF

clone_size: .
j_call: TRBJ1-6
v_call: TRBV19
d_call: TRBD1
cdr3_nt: TGTGCCAGTAGTACGGAATGGACAGGGGGCAATTCACCCCTCCACTTT
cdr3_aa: CASSTEWTGGNSPLHF

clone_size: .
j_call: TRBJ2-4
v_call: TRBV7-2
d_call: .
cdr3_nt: TGTGCCAGCAGCTTAGGGACAGTTAAAAACATTCAGTACTTC
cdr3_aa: CASSLGTVKNIQYF

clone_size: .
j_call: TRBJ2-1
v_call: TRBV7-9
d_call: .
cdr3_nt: TGTGCCAGCAGCTTAGGAGGACTACCAGGGCGGTTAGAGCAGTTCTTC
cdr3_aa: CASSLGGLPGRLEQFF

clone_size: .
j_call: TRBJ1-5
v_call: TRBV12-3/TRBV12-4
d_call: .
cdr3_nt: TGTGCCAGCAGCTTAGGTCCGAGTCAGCCCCAGCATTTT
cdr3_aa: CASSLGPSQPQHF

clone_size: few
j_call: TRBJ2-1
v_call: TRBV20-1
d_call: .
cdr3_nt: TGCAGTGCTAGCAGCGAAGATGAGCAGTTCTTC
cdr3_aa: CSASSEDEQFF

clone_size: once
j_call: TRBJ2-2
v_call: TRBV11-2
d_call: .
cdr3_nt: TGTGCCAGCAGCTTACAGGCTGTAGACACCGGGGAGCTGTTTTTT
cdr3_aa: CASSLQAVDTGELFF

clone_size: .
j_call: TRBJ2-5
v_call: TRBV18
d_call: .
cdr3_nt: TGTGCCAGCTCACCACCCCAGGGGTTGGAGACCCAGTACTTC
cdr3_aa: CASSPPQGLETQYF

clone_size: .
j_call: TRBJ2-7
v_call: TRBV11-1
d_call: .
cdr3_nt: TGTGCCAGCAGCAAAGAAATCGGAACAGATGCGAAGTCCTACGAGCAGTACTTC
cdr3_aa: CASSKEIGTDAKSYEQYF

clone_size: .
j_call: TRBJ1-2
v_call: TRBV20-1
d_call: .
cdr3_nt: TGCAGTGCTAGAGATCACGGGAGGCCACTAAACTATGGCTACACCTTC
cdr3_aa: CSARDHGRPLNYGYTF

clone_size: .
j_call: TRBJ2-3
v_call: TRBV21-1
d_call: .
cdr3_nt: TGTGCCAGCAGCACAAACAGGGTTGGGGCAGATACGCAGTATTTT
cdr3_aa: CASSTNRVGADTQYF

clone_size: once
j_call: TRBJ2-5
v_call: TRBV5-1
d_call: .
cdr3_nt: TGCGCCAGCAGCGTGCTGGGGTTCTCTCAAGAGACCCAGTACTTC
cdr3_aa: CASSVLGFSQETQYF

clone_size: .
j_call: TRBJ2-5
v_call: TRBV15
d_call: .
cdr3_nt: TGTGCCACCAGCAGAGGCGGACAGAGTATGCAAGAGACCCAGTACTTC
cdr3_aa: CATSRGGQSMQETQYF

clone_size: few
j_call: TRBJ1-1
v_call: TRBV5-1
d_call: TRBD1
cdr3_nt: TGCGCCAGCAGGTACAGGGGACAGAACACTGAAGCTTTCTTT
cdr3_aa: CASRYRGQNTEAFF

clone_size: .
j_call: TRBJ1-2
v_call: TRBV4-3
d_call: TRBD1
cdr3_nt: TGCGCCAGCAGCCAGAAGCCACAGGGGTGGTATGGCTACACCTTC
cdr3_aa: CASSQKPQGWYGYTF

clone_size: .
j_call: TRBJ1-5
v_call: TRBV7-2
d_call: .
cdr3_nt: TGTGCCAGCAGCTTCAGCGGGGCCAATCAGCCCCAGCATTTT
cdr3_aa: CASSFSGANQPQHF

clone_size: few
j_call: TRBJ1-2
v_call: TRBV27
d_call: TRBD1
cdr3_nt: TGTGCCAGCAGTTTACAGGGGGAGGGCTACACCTTC
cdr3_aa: CASSLQGEGYTF

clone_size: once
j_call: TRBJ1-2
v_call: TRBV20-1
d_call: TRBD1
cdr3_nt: TGCAGTGCTAGTAGACCTAAGAGGACAGGGATTTGGGGCTACACCTTC
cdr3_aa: CSASRPKRTGIWGYTF

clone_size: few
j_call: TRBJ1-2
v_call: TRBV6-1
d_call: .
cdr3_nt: TGTGCCAGCAGTGAGGGGGGGCACTATGGCTACACCTTC
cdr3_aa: CASSEGGHYGYTF

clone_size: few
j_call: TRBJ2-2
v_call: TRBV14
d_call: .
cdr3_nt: TGTGCCAGCAGCCCCCTCCAGGGTCGAACCGGGGAGCTGTTTTTT
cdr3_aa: CASSPLQGRTGELFF

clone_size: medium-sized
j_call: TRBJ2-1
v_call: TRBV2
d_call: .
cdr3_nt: TGTGCCAGCAGTGACAGGGGTAATGAGCAGTTCTTC
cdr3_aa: CASSDRGNEQFF

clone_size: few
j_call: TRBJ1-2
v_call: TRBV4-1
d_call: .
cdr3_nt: TGCGCCAGCAGCCAAGACGGTCTGGGAAGCTATGGCTACACCTTC
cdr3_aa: CASSQDGLGSYGYTF

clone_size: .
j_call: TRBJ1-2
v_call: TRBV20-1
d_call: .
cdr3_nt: TGCAGTGCTAGTGCATATGGGGGTAGGGGCTACACCTTC
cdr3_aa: CSASAYGGRGYTF

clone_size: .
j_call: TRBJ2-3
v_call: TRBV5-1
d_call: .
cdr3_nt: TGCGCCAGCAGTGTTGACGGGGGATCAACAGATACGCAGTATTTT
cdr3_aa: CASSVDGGSTDTQYF

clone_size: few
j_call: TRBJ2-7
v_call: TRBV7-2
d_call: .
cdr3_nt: TGTGCCAGCAGCTTTATGGGGGGGCCCTACGAGCAGTACTTC
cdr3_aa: CASSFMGGPYEQYF

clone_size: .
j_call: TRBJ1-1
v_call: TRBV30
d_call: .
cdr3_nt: TGTGCCTGGATTAGTATGAGGGGCACTGAAGCTTTCTTT
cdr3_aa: CAWISMRGTEAFF

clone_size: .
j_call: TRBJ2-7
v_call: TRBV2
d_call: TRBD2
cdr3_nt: TGTGCCAGCAGGAGGGACGGCGGAGCGGGGGAGCAGTACTTC
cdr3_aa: CASRRDGGAGEQYF

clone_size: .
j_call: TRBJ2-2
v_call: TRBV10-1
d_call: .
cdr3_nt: TGCGCCAGCTCGAGGCAGGGCACCGGGGAGCTGTTTTTT
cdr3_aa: CASSRQGTGELFF